These T cell receptor beta chains were read from a single sample in a study of blood T cell repertoires in COVID-19. Sequencing was performed with immunoSEQ multiplex PCR; in TCRdb, only in-frame clones are kept and a portion is missing. Of approximately 180,000 clones in the sample, around nine tenths were seen once. The sample taken for sequencing was peripheral blood. These receptor sequences come from a human donor in a cohort sampled during active COVID-19. The CDR3 runs from the conserved cysteine through the conserved F or W. D genes are given only for firm matches. Size is omitted from some rows. Given values are once, few, many or a class for expanded clones.

D | J | V | size | CDR3 | DNA
NA | TRBJ1-1 | TRBV7-9 | NA | CASSSNTAGYTEAFF | TGTGCCAGCAGCTCAAATACAGCGGGGTACACTGAAGCTTTCTTT
TRBD1 | TRBJ2-5 | TRBV7-9 | NA | CASSLGGTVQETQYF | TGTGCCAGCAGCTTAGGAGGGACAGTACAAGAGACCCAGTACTTC
TRBD1 | TRBJ2-3 | TRBV29-1 | NA | CSVRQGARADTQYF | TGCAGCGTGCGACAGGGGGCACGGGCAGATACGCAGTATTTT
NA | TRBJ2-3 | TRBV5-1 | NA | CASSLKPDTSTDTQYF | TGCGCCAGCAGCTTGAAACCCGATACTAGCACAGATACGCAGTATTTT
NA | TRBJ1-1 | TRBV29-1 | NA | CSVGGRPNTEAFF | TGCAGCGTGGGGGGACGGCCGAACACTGAAGCTTTCTTT
NA | TRBJ2-7 | TRBV18 | NA | CASSPQGGAGALYEQYF | TGTGCCAGCTCACCACAGGGAGGGGCGGGGGCACTCTACGAGCAGTACTTC
NA | TRBJ2-1 | TRBV29-1 | NA | CSATGASSYNEQFF | TGCAGCGCCACAGGCGCTAGCTCCTACAATGAGCAGTTCTTC
NA | TRBJ1-4 | TRBV14 | NA | CASSQATLGGKLFF | TGTGCCAGCAGCCAAGCCACCCTCGGGGGAAAACTGTTTTTT
NA | TRBJ2-1 | TRBV27 | NA | CASSLFGGSSYNEQFF | TGTGCCAGCAGTTTATTTGGGGGGAGCTCCTACAATGAGCAGTTCTTC
TRBD1 | TRBJ2-7 | TRBV20-1 | NA | CSWTGSYEQYF | TGCAGTTGGACAGGGTCCTACGAGCAGTACTTC
NA | TRBJ2-6 | TRBV5-4 | NA | CASTIRGTLGANVLTF | TGTGCCAGCACTATTAGGGGGACCCTTGGGGCCAACGTCCTGACTTTC
NA | TRBJ2-7 | TRBV27 | NA | CASSFSVGYEQYF | TGTGCCAGCAGTTTCAGCGTTGGGTACGAGCAGTACTTC
TRBD2 | TRBJ2-3 | TRBV27 | NA | CATGLAVTDTQYF | TGTGCCACCGGACTAGCGGTCACAGATACGCAGTATTTT
NA | TRBJ1-5 | TRBV30 | NA | CAWSGQRRQDNLQPQHF | TGTGCCTGGAGTGGGCAAAGGCGACAGGATAATCTGCAGCCCCAGCATTTT
TRBD1 | TRBJ2-7 | TRBV7-6 | NA | CASSALGTGLQPQYF | TGTGCCAGCAGCGCGCTCGGGACAGGGCTCCAGCCGCAGTACTTC
TRBD1 | TRBJ2-2 | TRBV3-1/TRBV3-2 | NA | CASSQPGTGRTGELFF | TGTGCCAGCAGCCAACCCGGGACAGGGAGGACCGGGGAGCTGTTTTTT
NA | TRBJ2-7 | TRBV19 | NA | CASSINRVPSYEQYF | TGTGCCAGTAGTATCAACCGGGTCCCATCCTACGAGCAGTACTTC
TRBD1 | TRBJ1-1 | TRBV11-2 | NA | CASSKGPGQMNTEAFF | TGTGCCAGCAGCAAAGGACCGGGACAGATGAACACTGAAGCTTTCTTT
TRBD1 | TRBJ2-7 | TRBV4-3 | NA | CASSQVPGQETYEQYF | TGCGCCAGCAGCCAAGTTCCCGGACAGGAAACCTACGAGCAGTACTTC
TRBD2 | TRBJ2-1 | TRBV15 | NA | CATSRVPPASGGAYNEQFF | TGTGCCACCAGCAGAGTACCCCCGGCTAGCGGGGGGGCTTACAATGAGCAGTTCTTC
TRBD1 | TRBJ1-5 | TRBV19 | NA | CASTSTGLGNQPQHF | TGTGCCAGTACCTCGACAGGGTTGGGCAATCAGCCCCAGCATTTT
TRBD1 | TRBJ2-7 | TRBV28 | many | CASKLPGQGAWEQYF | TGTGCCAGCAAACTTCCGGGACAGGGAGCTTGGGAGCAGTACTTC
TRBD2 | TRBJ2-7 | TRBV15 | NA | CATSRPGLANEQYF | TGTGCCACCAGCAGACCGGGACTAGCCAACGAGCAGTACTTC
NA | TRBJ1-2 | TRBV12-5 | NA | CASGLDRVYTF | TGTGCTAGTGGTTTGGACAGAGTCTACACCTTC
NA | TRBJ1-2 | TRBV7-2 | NA | CASSLRFGIRDGYTF | TGTGCCAGCAGCTTACGGTTCGGGATCCGGGATGGCTACACCTTC
TRBD1 | TRBJ2-5 | TRBV7-6 | NA | CASSFGTGGSLGETQYF | TGTGCCAGCAGTTTCGGGACAGGGGGGAGTTTGGGAGAGACCCAGTACTTC
TRBD2 | TRBJ2-3 | TRBV6-1 | once | CASSEAGLAGTDTQYF | TGTGCCAGCAGTGAAGCGGGACTAGCGGGAACAGATACGCAGTATTTT
NA | TRBJ1-4 | TRBV3-1/TRBV3-2 | NA | CASSRRTDNEKLFF | TGTGCCAGCAGCCGCCGGACAGATAATGAAAAACTGTTTTTT
NA | TRBJ1-1 | TRBV7-9 | NA | CASSLGALGAGNTEAFF | TGTGCCAGCAGCTTAGGCGCGTTGGGGGCCGGGAACACTGAAGCTTTCTTT
NA | TRBJ2-1 | TRBV19 | NA | CASSTPPRKFPYNEQFF | TGTGCCAGTAGTACGCCCCCTAGGAAGTTCCCCTACAATGAGCAGTTCTTC
NA | TRBJ2-5 | TRBV7-8 | NA | CASSLSGKETQYF | TGTGCCAGCAGCTTATCGGGTAAAGAGACCCAGTACTTC
TRBD2 | TRBJ2-7 | TRBV5-4 | NA | CASSLVGLAGEVGEQYF | TGTGCCAGCAGCTTGGTGGGACTAGCGGGAGAAGTGGGTGAGCAGTACTTC